This T cell receptor (beta chain) was captured by sequencing in a study of T-cell reconstitution after alpha-beta-depleted transplantation in children. V was clipped by 4 bases and J by 4 bases, with 6 bases between them. The CDR3 consists of 13 residues. CDR1 KGHDR and CDR2 SFDVKD come from the germline V gene. A library of TCRbeta sequences, prepared with unique molecular identifiers, was generated. Each CDR3 protein gets one entry after TCRdb re-called the PCR reads with MiXCR. There are 250,000 to 300,000 distinct CDR3 sequences in the sample; 9.5% to 10% occur only once, and about a tenth lies in the top ten.

This receptor was taken from a human donor who donated a stem cell graft to a child with SCID. This specimen consisted of PBMCs from the stem cell graft donor, obtained from the stem cell graft. V and J are TRBV24-1 and TRBJ2-2; D is unresolved. Here the CDR3 DNA reads TGTGCCACCAGTGACACAACCACCGGGGAGCTGTTTTTT. Residues: CATSDTTTGELFF.